Listed below are T cell receptor beta chains from one sample, sequenced in a study of blood T cell dynamics during melanoma immunotherapy. Method: immunoSEQ multiplex PCR; TCRdb's copy keeps in-frame clones and lacks some. The sample has some 16,000 clones; roughly 84% are singletons. This specimen was blood, taken from a patient treated with checkpoint blockade. These receptors were taken from a human donor with melanoma. Each CDR3 is given with its conserved first and last residue. D genes are given only for firm matches. Clone size is stated in some rows and not others, as once, few, many or a class when expanded.

J: TRBJ1-4; size: NA; D: NA; V: TRBV11-2; CDR3: CASSLLPTSRGKLFF; DNA: TGTGCCAGCAGCTTACTCCCGACTTCTAGGGGAAAACTGTTTTTT
J: TRBJ2-1; size: NA; D: NA; V: TRBV30; CDR3: CAWSVSASGSYNEQFF; DNA: TGTGCCTGGAGTGTTAGTGCTTCGGGGTCCTACAATGAGCAGTTCTTC
J: TRBJ1-1; size: few; D: NA; V: TRBV5-1; CDR3: CASSPLRKDTEAFF; DNA: TGCGCCAGCAGCCCGTTGCGGAAAGACACTGAAGCTTTCTTT
J: TRBJ1-2; size: NA; D: NA; V: TRBV6-5; CDR3: CASRPGINYGYTF; DNA: TGTGCCAGCAGACCTGGAATTAACTATGGCTACACCTTC
J: TRBJ2-7; size: NA; D: NA; V: TRBV23-1; CDR3: CASRIRDSGGTLSYEQYF; DNA: TGCGCCAGCAGGATCCGGGACAGCGGCGGGACGTTATCCTACGAGCAGTACTTC
J: TRBJ2-5; size: NA; D: TRBD1; V: TRBV7-7; CDR3: CASSTRQGSQETQYF; DNA: TGTGCCAGCAGCACCCGACAGGGCAGCCAAGAGACCCAGTACTTC
J: TRBJ2-3; size: NA; D: TRBD1; V: TRBV4-1; CDR3: CASSRSTGGSDTQYF; DNA: TGCGCCAGCAGCCGGTCGACAGGGGGATCAGATACGCAGTATTTT
J: TRBJ1-1; size: NA; D: NA; V: TRBV7-9; CDR3: CASSTQSFVGNTEAFF; DNA: TGTGCCAGCAGCACCCAGAGCTTTGTCGGGAACACTGAAGCTTTTTTT
J: TRBJ2-2; size: once; D: TRBD1; V: TRBV5-1; CDR3: CASSPGTGVTGELFF; DNA: TGCGCCAGCAGCCCCGGGACAGGGGTCACCGGGGAGCTGTTTTTT
J: TRBJ2-5; size: NA; D: NA; V: TRBV28; CDR3: CASSLGDIRAQYF; DNA: TGTGCCAGCAGCTTAGGGGACATTCGGGCCCAGTACTTC
J: TRBJ1-4; size: NA; D: NA; V: TRBV28; CDR3: CASSPHRVREKLFF; DNA: TGTGCCAGCAGTCCCCACAGGGTACGTGAAAAACTGTTTTTT
J: TRBJ2-7; size: NA; D: NA; V: TRBV11-2; CDR3: CASSLLLESYEQYF; DNA: TGTGCCAGCAGCCTCCTACTGGAATCCTACGAGCAGTACTTC
J: TRBJ1-1; size: few; D: NA; V: TRBV10-3; CDR3: CAISAVLGANTEAFF; DNA: TGTGCCATCAGTGCGGTCCTGGGGGCGAACACTGAAGCTTTCTTT
J: TRBJ1-5; size: NA; D: NA; V: TRBV18; CDR3: CASSQDHGGEQPQHF; DNA: TGTGCCAGCTCACAAGACCATGGGGGCGAACAGCCCCAGCATTTT
J: TRBJ2-3; size: NA; D: NA; V: TRBV7-9; CDR3: CASSLLASALATDTQYF; DNA: TGTGCCAGCAGCTTACTGGCTAGCGCCCTAGCCACAGATACGCAGTATTTT
J: TRBJ1-4; size: NA; D: NA; V: TRBV7-6; CDR3: CASSLVTEEKLFF; DNA: TGTGCCAGCAGCTTAGTCACGGAAGAAAAACTGTTTTTT
J: TRBJ1-1; size: NA; D: NA; V: TRBV18; CDR3: CASSPGGGNTEAFF; DNA: TGTGCCAGCTCACCAGGGGGTGGGAACACTGAAGCTTTCTTT
J: TRBJ1-4; size: NA; D: NA; V: TRBV5-1; CDR3: CASSLVQPNEKLFF; DNA: TGCGCCAGCAGCTTGGTACAGCCTAATGAAAAACTGTTTTTT
J: TRBJ2-5; size: NA; D: NA; V: TRBV6-5; CDR3: CASSFGETQYF; DNA: TGTGCCAGCAGTTTTGGAGAGACCCAGTACTTC
J: TRBJ1-2; size: NA; D: NA; V: TRBV6-1; CDR3: CASKQDEYYGYTF; DNA: TGTGCCAGCAAGCAGGACGAGTACTATGGCTACACCTTC
J: TRBJ2-2; size: once; D: NA; V: TRBV7-3; CDR3: CASSSRTGRGGELFF; DNA: TGTGCCAGCAGCTCCCGGACAGGGAGGGGCGGGGAGCTGTTTTTT
J: TRBJ2-5; size: NA; D: NA; V: TRBV4-2; CDR3: CASSRVQSTGGFQETQYF; DNA: TGTGCCAGCAGCCGAGTACAGAGCACCGGAGGCTTTCAAGAGACCCAGTACTTC
J: TRBJ2-7; size: NA; D: NA; V: TRBV5-8; CDR3: CASSPGVKPSAYEQYF; DNA: TGTGCCAGCAGCCCAGGGGTGAAGCCCTCCGCCTACGAGCAGTACTTC
J: TRBJ1-2; size: NA; D: NA; V: TRBV11-2; CDR3: CASSFRNGLYGYTF; DNA: TGTGCCAGCAGCTTCCGGAACGGGTTATATGGCTACACCTTC
J: TRBJ2-7; size: once; D: TRBD1; V: TRBV5-6; CDR3: CASSPARTGGINEQYF; DNA: TGTGCCAGCAGCCCCGCGAGGACAGGGGGCATAAACGAGCAGTACTTC
J: TRBJ1-2; size: few; D: NA; V: TRBV6-5; CDR3: CASSKTRSGYTF; DNA: TGTGCCAGCAGTAAAACACGGAGTGGCTACACCTTC
J: TRBJ2-3; size: NA; D: NA; V: TRBV6-6; CDR3: CASTRGFNPFDTQYF; DNA: TGTGCCAGCACGAGGGGTTTCAACCCTTTCGATACGCAGTATTTT
J: TRBJ1-4; size: NA; D: NA; V: TRBV5-1; CDR3: CASSLGGMDEKLFF; DNA: TGCGCCAGCAGCTTGGGGGGTATGGATGAAAAACTGTTTTTT
J: TRBJ2-5; size: NA; D: NA; V: TRBV10-2; CDR3: CASKETQYF; DNA: TGCGCCAGCAAAGAGACCCAGTACTTC
J: TRBJ2-7; size: NA; D: NA; V: TRBV30; CDR3: CAWSPQGGDEQYF; DNA: TGTGCCTGGAGCCCCCAGGGGGGGGACGAGCAGTACTTC
J: TRBJ2-3; size: once; D: TRBD2; V: TRBV19; CDR3: CASTSGGLADTQYF; DNA: TGTGCCAGTACGAGCGGGGGGCTCGCAGATACGCAGTATTTT
J: TRBJ2-2; size: NA; D: NA; V: TRBV5-5; CDR3: CASSFRGAGELFF; DNA: TGTGCCAGCAGCTTCAGGGGGGCCGGGGAGCTGTTTTTT
J: TRBJ2-2; size: NA; D: TRBD2; V: TRBV5-1; CDR3: CASSLGTSNGELFF; DNA: TGCGCCAGCAGCTTAGGGACTAGTAACGGGGAGCTGTTTTTT
J: TRBJ1-4; size: NA; D: TRBD1; V: TRBV9; CDR3: CASSPTGTANEKLFF; DNA: TGTGCCAGCAGCCCCACCGGGACAGCAAATGAAAAACTGTTTTTT
J: TRBJ2-1; size: NA; D: NA; V: TRBV10-3; CDR3: CAIRDQGGEQFF; DNA: TGTGCCATCAGGGATCAAGGAGGTGAGCAGTTCTTC
J: TRBJ2-7; size: NA; D: NA; V: TRBV4-1; CDR3: CASSREGGREQYF; DNA: TGCGCCAGCAGCCGAGAGGGGGGCCGCGAGCAGTACTTC
J: TRBJ2-7; size: NA; D: NA; V: TRBV5-6; CDR3: CASSFRVSSSYEQYF; DNA: TGTGCCAGCAGCTTCCGGGTATCAAGCTCCTACGAGCAGTACTTC
J: TRBJ2-7; size: NA; D: NA; V: TRBV11-2; CDR3: CASGGPGSYEQYF; DNA: TGTGCCAGCGGGGGGCCGGGCTCCTACGAGCAGTACTTC
J: TRBJ1-2; size: NA; D: TRBD1; V: TRBV9; CDR3: CASSTWTGGNYGYTF; DNA: TGTGCCAGCAGCACATGGACAGGGGGCAACTATGGCTACACCTTC
J: TRBJ2-7; size: NA; D: NA; V: TRBV18; CDR3: CASSPPDLGASYEQYF; DNA: TGTGCCAGCTCACCCCCTGATTTGGGGGCCTCCTACGAGCAGTACTTC
J: TRBJ2-7; size: NA; D: NA; V: TRBV2; CDR3: CASSEMQAYEQYF; DNA: TGTGCCAGCAGTGAAATGCAGGCCTACGAGCAGTACTTC